Sequencing of this T cell receptor beta chain was carried out in a study of blood T cell repertoires in COVID-19 (dated by TCRdb to between 2020 and 2021). Notes on the research overall: Samples covering the acute and convalescent phases of COVID-19 were provided by collaborators in the United States, Italy and Spain. Samples came from the ongoing ImmuneRACE study (first 160 participants) plus 1,254 subjects from 6 global collaborators. The prospective study material was composed of cDNA or gDNA derived from T cells, B-cell-depleted T cells, or PBMCs. HLA class I and class II types, where available, came from metadata supplied by the sample provider rather than from assay-based typing. The repertoires were released in a freely available public database intended as a resource for research on the immune response to SARS-CoV-2. The dataset comprised deeply sampled blood TCRbeta repertoires from subjects exposed to, actively infected with, or recovered from COVID-19. Nearly every sample came with metadata listing a de-identified subject ID, COVID-19 status, age in years and sex. The full study reports these points: The quantity of clinical and demographic metadata differed by source and by participant and was supplied without curation.

TCRbeta CDR3 regions were amplified from genomic DNA by means of the immunoSEQ Assay, a bias-controlled multiplex PCR. Turning to the authors' computational methods: The number of nucleated cells in each sample was estimated by amplification of reference gene primers within the assay. To quantify the absolute abundance of each unique TCRbeta CDR3 rearrangement, sequence reads were collapsed and filtered. For each sample, productive Simpson clonality was calculated as the square root of Simpson's diversity index over productive rearrangements. TCRdb limited this immuneACCESS table to in-frame rearrangements with V and J called. A share of clones is missing; checked studies link under half to unresolved V genes, and the rest is unexplained. V and J calls and clone size come straight from that table; D and trimming were deduced from the DNA. Recorded for this sample are some 74,000 clones; roughly nine tenths of them occurred a single time. 2.6% of the sample comes from the top ten.

About this clone: Its antigen target is currently unknown. The input lacks base qualities; no much larger clone sits a single base away.

One collaborating source in Seattle enrolled patients during active infection and followed them longitudinally through the course of disease. Collaborating institutions collected whole blood in K2EDTA tubes following their own protocols. For TCRbeta analysis, collaborators shipped samples as frozen whole blood, isolated PBMCs, or DNA extracted from either of those sample types. Including the terminal cysteine and phenylalanine, the CDR3 comprises 15 residues. Only the CDR3 DNA is retained, 45 bases long and in frame from the first base. The germline V gene encodes CDR1 PRHDT and CDR2 FYEKMQ (reference sequence). V sheds 5 bases and J sheds 4 bases, leaving 16 bases between their ends.

The chain is assembled from TRBV13 and TRBJ2-3; TRBD2 is a weak D gene call, 6 bases matching. The TCR comes from a man in his forties or fifties with COVID-19, enrolled during active disease. The sequencing input was peripheral blood. The CDR3 reads CASSLRDSGADTQYF. The DNA sequence is given as TGTGCCAGCAGCCTCCGGGACTCTGGCGCAGATACGCAGTATTTT.